These T cell receptor beta chains were read from a single sample in a study of early T cells in non-severe SARS-CoV-2 infection. Each CDR3 protein gets one entry after TCRdb re-called the 5' RACE reads with MiXCR. The sample holds roughly 71,000 distinct CDR3 sequences, about 13% seen once. Material: whole blood. The receptors originated from an adult who was a healthcare worker with PCR-confirmed SARS-CoV-2 infection or an uninfected control (not recorded which). CDR3s include the opening cysteine and the closing phenylalanine or tryptophan. The order of the fields is clone size, D gene, J gene, V gene, CDR3 protein, CDR3 DNA. D genes are given only for firm matches. Not every row has a clone size; where given, it reads once, few, many or a size class.

many,TRBD2,TRBJ2-1,TRBV5-4,CASSLTGGGLYNEQFF,TGTGCCAGCAGCCTGACGGGCGGGGGGCTCTACAATGAGCAGTTCTTC
many,TRBD1,TRBJ1-5,TRBV12-3/TRBV12-4,CASRLGDRIYQPQHF,TGTGCCAGCCGCCTAGGGGACAGGATTTATCAGCCCCAGCATTTT
many,.,TRBJ2-1,TRBV11-3,CASSLALVNEQFF,TGTGCCAGCAGCTTAGCACTAGTCAATGAGCAGTTCTTC
.,.,TRBJ2-7,TRBV6-2/TRBV6-3,CASSERDTYEQYF,TGTGCCAGCAGTGAACGGGACACCTACGAGCAGTACTTC
many,.,TRBJ1-1,TRBV11-2,CASGRGTEAFF,TGTGCCAGCGGTCGCGGGACTGAAGCTTTCTTT
few,.,TRBJ2-2,TRBV5-6,CASRGSGPNTGELFF,TGTGCCAGCAGGGGAAGCGGGCCGAACACCGGGGAGCTGTTTTTT
.,.,TRBJ2-1,TRBV6-2/TRBV6-3,CASSRTQISYNEQFF,TGTGCCAGCAGTCGGACTCAAATCTCCTACAATGAGCAGTTCTTC
.,TRBD2,TRBJ2-1,TRBV2,CASMGAGVYNEQFF,TGTGCCAGCATGGGCGCGGGGGTTTACAATGAGCAGTTCTTC
many,TRBD2,TRBJ2-5,TRBV12-3/TRBV12-4,CASSRTSGGYTKETQYF,TGTGCCAGCAGTCGGACTAGCGGGGGCTATACTAAAGAGACCCAGTACTTC
.,.,TRBJ1-5,TRBV6-5,CASSRDQRRQPQHF,TGTGCCAGCAGCCGGGACCAAAGGAGGCAGCCCCAGCATTTT
few,.,TRBJ1-5,TRBV20-1,CSARGGYSSNQPQHF,TGCAGTGCTCGAGGCGGTTACAGTAGCAATCAGCCCCAGCATTTT
many,.,TRBJ2-3,TRBV12-3/TRBV12-4,CASSQLLNTQYF,TGTGCCAGCAGTCAACTCCTTAATACGCAGTATTTT
.,.,TRBJ1-1,TRBV29-1,CSVERPTGPNTEAFF,TGCAGCGTCGAGAGACCGACAGGTCCGAACACTGAAGCTTTCTTT
many,.,TRBJ1-5,TRBV19,CASSIRVTQPQHF,TGTGCCAGTAGTATTAGGGTGACGCAGCCCCAGCATTTT
many,.,TRBJ2-3,TRBV20-1,CSARDRILEVRALPDTQYF,TGCAGTGCTAGAGATCGAATTTTAGAGGTCAGGGCCCTACCAGATACGCAGTATTTT
few,.,TRBJ2-7,TRBV28,CASRDRGGEQYF,TGTGCCAGCAGGGATAGGGGCGGGGAGCAGTACTTC
.,.,TRBJ2-4,TRBV3-1,CASSLQGIQYF,TGTGCCAGCAGCCTTCAGGGCATTCAGTACTTC
.,TRBD1,TRBJ2-3,TRBV20-1,CSARDEGAYSTTQYF,TGCAGTGCTAGAGACGAGGGGGCGTACTCCACTACGCAGTATTTT
few,.,TRBJ2-4,TRBV29-1,CSERPTGGLNIQYF,TGCAGCGAGCGGCCCACCGGGGGCCTGAACATTCAGTACTTC
few,.,TRBJ2-1,TRBV28,CASSSGAYNEQFF,TGTGCCAGCAGTTCTGGTGCCTACAATGAGCAGTTCTTC
many,.,TRBJ2-7,TRBV29-1,CSVAPGGALYEQYF,TGCAGCGTTGCCCCAGGGGGGGCCCTCTACGAGCAGTACTTC
once,.,TRBJ1-4,TRBV5-1,CASSQDGGTNEKLFF,TGCGCCAGCAGCCAGGATGGGGGTACTAATGAAAAACTGTTTTTT
.,.,TRBJ1-6,TRBV12-2,CASRLVTGDLCRSPLHF,TGTGCAAGTCGCTTAGTGACAGGGGATCTTTGCAGGTCACCCCTCCACTTT
medium-sized,.,TRBJ2-6,TRBV6-2/TRBV6-3,CASSYSEGANVLTF,TGTGCCAGCAGTTACTCGGAGGGGGCCAACGTCCTGACTTTC
many,TRBD1,TRBJ1-1,TRBV6-6,CASRGQGSTEAFF,TGTGCCAGCAGGGGACAGGGGTCCACTGAAGCTTTCTTT
.,.,TRBJ1-1,TRBV19,CASRKPLGLSGTEAFF,TGTGCCAGTAGAAAGCCTCTGGGTCTTAGCGGCACTGAAGCTTTCTTT
many,.,TRBJ2-7,TRBV12-3/TRBV12-4,CASRSDSYEQYF,TGTGCCAGCAGGTCGGACAGCTACGAGCAGTACTTC
many,TRBD1,TRBJ1-6,TRBV24-1,CANRGGDYNSPLHF,TGTGCCAACAGAGGGGGCGACTATAATTCACCCCTCCACTTT
few,.,TRBJ2-1,TRBV7-3,CASSLMGAGVGEQFF,TGTGCCAGCAGCTTAATGGGGGCGGGAGTCGGTGAGCAGTTCTTC
.,TRBD1,TRBJ1-1,TRBV20-1,CSARQGFGDTEAFF,TGCAGTGCCCGACAGGGTTTCGGGGACACTGAAGCTTTCTTT
few,.,TRBJ2-7,TRBV7-2,CASSFSDGNPEQYF,TGTGCCAGCAGCTTCTCTGACGGGAACCCCGAGCAGTACTTC
few,TRBD2,TRBJ2-3,TRBV6-5,CASSFSTSGTDTQYF,TGTGCCAGCAGTTTCTCGACTAGCGGCACAGATACGCAGTATTTT
.,.,TRBJ2-2,TRBV14,CASSPPGLSNTGELFF,TGTGCCAGCAGCCCCCCAGGATTATCGAACACCGGGGAGCTGTTTTTT
.,.,TRBJ1-6,TRBV5-4,CASSSQGLYNSPLHF,TGTGCCAGCAGCTCCCAGGGGCTCTATAATTCACCCCTCCACTTT
many,TRBD1,TRBJ1-3,TRBV11-2,CASSRIWGRGAENTIYF,TGTGCCAGCAGCCGCATCTGGGGCAGGGGGGCTGAAAACACCATATATTTT
.,TRBD1,TRBJ2-1,TRBV24-1,CATSDPTGGSYNEQFF,TGTGCCACCAGTGATCCGACAGGGGGCTCCTACAATGAGCAGTTCTTC
.,TRBD1,TRBJ2-5,TRBV5-1,CASSVAGTEQETQYF,TGCGCCAGCAGCGTCGCCGGGACAGAACAAGAGACCCAGTACTTC